Listed below are T cell receptor beta chains from one sample, sequenced in a study of T cells in Graves' hyperthyroidism and ophthalmopathy. TCRdb used MiXCR to reprocess the multiplex PCR reads, holding one entry per CDR3 protein. The sample consists of about 350,000 distinct CDR3 sequences, around 14% of them appearing once. Sequencing was done on a sample of blood. Receptor source: a woman aged 30 to 39 with Graves' hyperthyroidism. Both conserved end residues are part of each CDR3. Fields, in order: D gene, J gene, clone size, V gene, CDR3 DNA, CDR3 protein. The D gene is left open where the match is weak. Size is stated for part of the rows, as once, few or many counts, or as a class when the clone is expanded.

TRBD2	TRBJ2-1	.	TRBV11-2	TGTGCCAGCAGCCCCCTAGCGGGGACCTACAATGAGCAGTTCTTC	CASSPLAGTYNEQFF
.	TRBJ2-5	.	TRBV29-1	TGCAGCGCACCAGGGGCCCCAGAGACCCAGTACTTC	CSAPGAPETQYF
.	TRBJ1-2	few	TRBV9	TGTGCCAGCAGCGCGGGGCAGATCTATGGCTACACCTTC	CASSAGQIYGYTF
.	TRBJ1-2	few	TRBV29-1	TGCAGCGTTATAGTAGACTATGGCTACACCTTC	CSVIVDYGYTF
TRBD1	TRBJ2-7	many	TRBV28	TGTGCCAGCAGCACCGGGACAGGGGTCTACGAGCAGTACTTC	CASSTGTGVYEQYF
.	TRBJ2-7	.	TRBV12-3/TRBV12-4	TGTGCCAGCAGTTTAGAGGGGGACGAGCAGTACTTC	CASSLEGDEQYF
.	TRBJ1-2	many	TRBV5-6	TGTGCCAGCAGCTTGGAGGAGGGCTCTTCGCGGTATGGCTACACCTTC	CASSLEEGSSRYGYTF
TRBD2	TRBJ2-7	many	TRBV28	TGTGCCAGCAGTTTGGGGGGGTCTAACTACGAGCAGTACTTC	CASSLGGSNYEQYF
TRBD2	TRBJ2-1	many	TRBV29-1	TGCAGCGTTGAGGGACTAGCGGGAGGAGCCTCCTACAATGAGCAGTTCTTC	CSVEGLAGGASYNEQFF
.	TRBJ2-5	many	TRBV2	TGTGCCAGCAGCGGCGGCAGAGAGACCCAGTACTTC	CASSGGRETQYF